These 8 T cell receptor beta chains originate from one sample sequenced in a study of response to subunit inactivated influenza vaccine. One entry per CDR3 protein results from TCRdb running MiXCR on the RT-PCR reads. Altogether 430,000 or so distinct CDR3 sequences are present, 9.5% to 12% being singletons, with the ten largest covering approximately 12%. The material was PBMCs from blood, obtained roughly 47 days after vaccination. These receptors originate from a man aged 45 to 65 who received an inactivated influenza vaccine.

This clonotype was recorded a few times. The CDR3 loop reads CASSWAGTDTQYF. CDR3 DNA: TGCGCCAGCAGCTGGGCAGGTACAGATACGCAGTATTTT. The chain has TRBV5-1 and TRBJ2-3; no clear D. The germline V gene encodes CDR1 SGHRS and CDR2 YFSETQ. V lost 3 bases, J lost 3 bases, and 8 bases lay in between. The CDR3 covers 13 residues. Combining the CDR3 with reference TRBV5-1 and TRBJ2-3 gives the whole variable domain KAGVTQTPRYLIKTRGQQVTLSCSPISGHRSVSWYQQTPGQGLQFLFEYFSETQRNKGNFPGRFSGRQFSNSRSEMNVSTLELGDSALYLCASSWAGTDTQYFGPGTRLTVL.

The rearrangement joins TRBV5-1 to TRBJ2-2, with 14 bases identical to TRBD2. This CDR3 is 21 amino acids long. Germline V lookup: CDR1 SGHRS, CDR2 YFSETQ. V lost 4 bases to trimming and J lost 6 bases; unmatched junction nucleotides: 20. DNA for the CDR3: TGCGCCAGCAGCCCGCGCCTGGCCGGGACTAGCGGGAGAGCGATTTCCGGGGAGCTGTTTTTT. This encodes CASSPRLAGTSGRAISGELFF.

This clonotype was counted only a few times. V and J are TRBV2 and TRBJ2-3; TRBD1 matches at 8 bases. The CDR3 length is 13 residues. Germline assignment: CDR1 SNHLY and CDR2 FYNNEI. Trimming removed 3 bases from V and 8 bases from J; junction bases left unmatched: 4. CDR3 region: CASSEQTGGTQYF. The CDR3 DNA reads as TGTGCCAGCAGTGAGCAAACAGGGGGTACGCAGTATTTT.

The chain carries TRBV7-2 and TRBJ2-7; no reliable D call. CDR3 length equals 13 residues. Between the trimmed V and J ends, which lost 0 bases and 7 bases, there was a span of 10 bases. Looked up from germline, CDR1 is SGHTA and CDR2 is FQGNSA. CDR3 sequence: CASSLARETEQYF. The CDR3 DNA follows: TGTGCCAGCAGCTTAGCGAGAGAGACAGAGCAGTACTTC.

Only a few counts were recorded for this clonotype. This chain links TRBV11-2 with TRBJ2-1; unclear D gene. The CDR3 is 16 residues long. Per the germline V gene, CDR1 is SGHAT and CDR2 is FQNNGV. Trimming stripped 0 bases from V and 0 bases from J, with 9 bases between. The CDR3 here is CASSLEMRYSYNEQFF. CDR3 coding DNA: TGTGCCAGCAGCTTAGAAATGCGCTACTCCTACAATGAGCAGTTCTTC.

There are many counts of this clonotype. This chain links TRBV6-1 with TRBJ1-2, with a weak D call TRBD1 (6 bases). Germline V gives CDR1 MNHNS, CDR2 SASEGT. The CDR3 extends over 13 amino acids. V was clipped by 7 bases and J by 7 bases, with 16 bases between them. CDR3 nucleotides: TGTGCCAGCACTGGGACAACCTTCGGTGGCTACACCTTC. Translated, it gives CASTGTTFGGYTF.

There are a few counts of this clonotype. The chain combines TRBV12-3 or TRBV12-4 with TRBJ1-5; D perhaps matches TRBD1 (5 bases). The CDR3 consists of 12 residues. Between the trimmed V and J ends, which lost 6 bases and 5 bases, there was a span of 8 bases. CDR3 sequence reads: CASSPTDQPQHF. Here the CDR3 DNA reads TGTGCCAGCAGCCCGACAGATCAGCCCCAGCATTTT.

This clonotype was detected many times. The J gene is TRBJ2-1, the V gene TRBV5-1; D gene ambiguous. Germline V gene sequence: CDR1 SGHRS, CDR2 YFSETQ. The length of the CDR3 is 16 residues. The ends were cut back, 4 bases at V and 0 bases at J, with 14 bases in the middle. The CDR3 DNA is TGCGCCAGCAGCGTCTCCCCAAGAGGCTCCTACAATGAGCAGTTCTTC. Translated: CASSVSPRGSYNEQFF. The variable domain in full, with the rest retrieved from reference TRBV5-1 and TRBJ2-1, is KAGVTQTPRYLIKTRGQQVTLSCSPISGHRSVSWYQQTPGQGLQFLFEYFSETQRNKGNFPGRFSGRQFSNSRSEMNVSTLELGDSALYLCASSVSPRGSYNEQFFGPGTRLTVL.